The T cell receptor (beta chain) under discussion was sequenced for a study of CD8 T cells in ankylosing spondylitis. Germline CDR1 and CDR2: DFQATT and SNEGSKA (reference sequence). The V and J ends lost 6 bases and 4 bases respectively, with 10 bases between them. There are 11 residues in the CDR3. This clonotype was seen repeatedly, ten times or more. TCR beta libraries were made by quantitative 5'-RACE with molecular barcodes. TCRdb reprocessed the 5' RACE reads via MiXCR and lists one record per CDR3 protein. The sample holds a few hundred thousand distinct CDR3 sequences, about 24% seen once. Sequenced: blood, either unsorted or a sorted T cell fraction (not recorded which). V is TRBV20-1 and J is TRBJ2-7; D tentatively fits TRBD1 or TRBD2 (5 bases each). This TCR came from a male donor with ankylosing spondylitis or in good health (not recorded which). The CDR3: CSAPWGYEQYF. The CDR3 nucleotides are TGCAGTGCCCCTTGGGGGTACGAGCAGTACTTC.